The next 5 T cell receptor beta chains were all read from a single sample in a study of blood T cell repertoires in COVID-19. Data came from immunoSEQ multiplex PCR; TCRdb stores just in-frame clones and leaves some out. The sample records 50,000 to 65,000 clones, around 82% being singletons. The source material was peripheral blood. The origin of the receptors is a human donor in a cohort sampled during active COVID-19.

The chain has TRBV5-4 and TRBJ1-1; 8 nucleotides line up with TRBD1. The trim removed 4 bases at V and 3 bases at J, leaving 5 bases unmatched. The CDR3 is 14 residues long. Germline-derived CDR1 and CDR2 are SGHNT and YYREEE (reference sequence). CDR3 sequence (DNA): TGTGCCAGCAGCCGGGGACAGGCGGACACTGAAGCTTTCTTT. This sequence encodes CASSRGQADTEAFF.

The V and J genes are TRBV9 and TRBJ2-2, with 7 bases fitting TRBD1. The germline gives CDR1 SGDLS, CDR2 YYNGEE. The CDR3 spans 14 residues. The V and J ends lost 9 bases and 3 bases, in that order; junction bases with no gene match: 8. Written as DNA, the CDR3 is TGTGCCACCACCAGGGACAGACACACCGGGGAGCTGTTTTTT. This gives the protein CATTRDRHTGELFF.

This chain joins TRBV5-1 and TRBJ2-1; TRBD2 matches 8 bases. The length of the CDR3 is 16 residues. Per germline, CDR1 SGHRS and CDR2 YFSETQ. Trimming cost V 4 bases and J 10 bases; bases outside gene matches: 16. The CDR3 coding sequence is TGCGCCAGCAGCCCCAGGGCAGCGGGGGATATCGGGGAGCAGTTCTTC. As protein: CASSPRAAGDIGEQFF.

This chain links TRBV5-4 with TRBJ2-3, with 8 nucleotides matching TRBD2. From germline, CDR1 is SGHNT and CDR2 YYREEE (reference sequence). The CDR3 totals 15 residues. V gave up 2 bases and J gave up 5 bases; unmatched junction bases: 7. Here the CDR3 DNA reads TGTGCCAGCAGCTTACGGGGGGGCCGTGGAGATACGCAGTATTTT. Translated, it gives CASSLRGGRGDTQYF.

The genes are TRBV2 and TRBJ2-1; tentative D call: TRBD1 (6 bases). CDR1 SNHLY and CDR2 FYNNEI come from the germline V gene. The CDR3 sequence is 14 residues long. V lost 4 bases and J 8 bases, leaving 15 bases between the germline ends. The CDR3 spells CASSGRGAWDEQFF. CDR3 bases: TGTGCCAGCAGTGGCAGGGGCGCCTGGGATGAGCAGTTCTTC.